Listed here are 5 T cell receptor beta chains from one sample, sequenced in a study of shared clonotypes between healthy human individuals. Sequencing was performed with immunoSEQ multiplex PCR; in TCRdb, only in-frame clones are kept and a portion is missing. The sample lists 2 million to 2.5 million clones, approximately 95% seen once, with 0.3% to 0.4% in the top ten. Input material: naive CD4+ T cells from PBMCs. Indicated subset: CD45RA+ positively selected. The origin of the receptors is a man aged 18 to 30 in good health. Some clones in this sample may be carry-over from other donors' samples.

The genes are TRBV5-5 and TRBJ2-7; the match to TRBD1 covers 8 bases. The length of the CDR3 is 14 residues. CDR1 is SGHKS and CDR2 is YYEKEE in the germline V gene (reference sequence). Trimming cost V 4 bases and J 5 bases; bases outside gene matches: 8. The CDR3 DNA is TGTGCCAGCAGCCCCAGGGGGCGCAGAGACGAGCAGTACTTC. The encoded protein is CASSPRGRRDEQYF.

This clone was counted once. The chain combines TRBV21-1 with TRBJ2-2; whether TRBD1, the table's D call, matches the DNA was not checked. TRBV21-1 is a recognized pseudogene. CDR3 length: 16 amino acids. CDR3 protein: CASSLQDPTNTGELFF. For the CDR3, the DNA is TGTGCCAGCAGCTTACAGGATCCCACGAACACCGGGGAGCTGTTTTTT.

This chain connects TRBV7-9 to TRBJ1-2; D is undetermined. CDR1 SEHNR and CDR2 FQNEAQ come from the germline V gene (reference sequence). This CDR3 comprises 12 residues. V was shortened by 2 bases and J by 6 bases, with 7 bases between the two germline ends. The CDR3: CASSLRADGYTF. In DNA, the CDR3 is TGTGCCAGCAGCTTACGTGCGGATGGCTACACCTTC.

CDR3 residues: CASLPTHDRARGEQYF. CDR3 bases: TGTGCCAGCCTTCCCACACACGACAGGGCCCGGGGCGAGCAGTACTTC. The chain is built from TRBV27 and TRBJ2-7, with 7 positions matching TRBD1. This CDR3 is 16 amino acids long. With V trimmed by 8 bases and J by 6 bases, 19 bases remained unmatched. CDR1 and CDR2 (germline): MNHEY, SMNVEV (reference sequence).

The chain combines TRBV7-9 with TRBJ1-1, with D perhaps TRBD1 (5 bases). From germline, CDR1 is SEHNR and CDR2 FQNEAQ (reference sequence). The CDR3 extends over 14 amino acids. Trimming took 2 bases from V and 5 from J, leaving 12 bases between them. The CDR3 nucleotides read TGTGCCAGCAGCTTACTAGGGACGGCAACTGAAGCTTTCTTT. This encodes CASSLLGTATEAFF.